What follows describes a single TCR beta chain. Its antigen target is currently unknown. No much larger clone exists at a distance of one base, and base qualities are not known. Enrolling through a virtual design, the prospective study's participants ranged in age from roughly 18 to 89 years and lived across 20 to 25 United States geographic areas. Cohort assignment in the prospective study relied on participant-reported clinical history from a screening survey and a study questionnaire. Exposed participants had been in contact, within 2 weeks of entering the study, with a person who had a PCR-confirmed or clinician-diagnosed case of COVID-19. Mobile phlebotomists in the prospective study collected whole blood, serum and a nasopharyngeal or oropharyngeal swab from every participant. Participants in the prospective study had the option to provide additional blood draws and questionnaires over a roughly two-month period. Before DNA extraction, prospective study blood samples were shipped either frozen or at room temperature.

The sample comes from a study of blood T cell repertoires in COVID-19 (dated by TCRdb to the early 2020s). Regarding the research as a whole: Collaborator samples came from the United States, Italy and Spain and covered acute and convalescent phases of COVID-19. The prospective study material was composed of cDNA or gDNA derived from T cells, B-cell-depleted T cells, or PBMCs. Subjects who had been exposed to COVID-19, were actively infected with it, or had recovered from it provided the deeply sampled blood TCRbeta repertoires that made up the dataset. The repertoires were made available in a free public database intended to serve as a resource for research on the immune response to SARS-CoV-2. The samples were drawn from two sources: the first 160 participants of the ongoing ImmuneRACE study, and 1,000 to 1,500 subjects contributed by 6 global collaborators. Nearly every sample came with metadata listing a de-identified subject ID, COVID-19 status, age in years and sex. Where available, HLA class I and class II types were obtained from metadata supplied by the sample provider rather than from assay-based typing.

Paper-wide results and their limitations: How much clinical and demographic metadata was included differed by source and by participant, and the metadata was provided uncurated.

TCRbeta CDR3 regions were amplified from genomic DNA by means of the immunoSEQ Assay, a bias-controlled multiplex PCR. For the original study's pipeline: The number of nucleated cells in each sample was estimated from the amplification of reference gene primers within the assay. Sequence reads were collapsed and filtered to measure the absolute abundance of every unique TCRbeta CDR3 rearrangement. For each sample, productive Simpson clonality was calculated by taking the square root of Simpson's diversity index across productive rearrangements. Held by TCRdb, this immuneACCESS table contains in-frame sequences only and omits some clones. Under half of the omission traces to an unresolved V gene where checked; the cause of the rest is unknown. V and J calls and clone size are those listed in that table; D and trimming were worked out from the DNA. Within this sample are some 180,000 clones, with more than 75% of them counted one time only. The ten largest clones take up roughly 14% of the sample.

CDR1 and CDR2 (MDHEN, SYDVKM) derive from the germline V gene. From V the trimming removes 6 bases and from J it removes 3 bases, while the gene matches leave 5 bases of the junction unaccounted for. Taken from cysteine to phenylalanine, the CDR3 has 14 residues. The only DNA kept is the CDR3, 42 bases in frame from the first base. The sample was PBMCs or T cells enriched from blood (not recorded which). The V and J genes are TRBV28 and TRBJ1-5; TRBD1 aligns with 7 central bases. The receptor was isolated from a man aged 60-69 years who had been exposed to COVID-19. DNA sequence: TGTGCCAGCAGCCTGACAGGGCCCAATCAGCCCCAGCATTTT. Translation gives CASSLTGPNQPQHF.